These T cell receptor beta chains were read from a single sample in a study of blood T cell repertoires in COVID-19. Sequencing was performed with immunoSEQ multiplex PCR; in TCRdb, only in-frame clones are kept and a portion is missing. The sample has 220,000 or so clones, approximately 80% seen once. Sample: PBMCs or T cells enriched from blood (not recorded which). All receptors derive from a middle-aged woman with acute COVID-19. The CDR3 runs from the conserved cysteine through the conserved F or W. A D gene is named only where the DNA matches it firmly. Some rows have no size entry. The others give once, few or many, or a class for an expanded clone.

clone_size cdr3_length j_call v_call d_call cdr3_nt cdr3_aa
once 16 TRBJ1-5 TRBV28 - TGTGCCAGCAGTTTCACGCCAGGGTGGGACAATCAGCCCCAGCATTTT CASSFTPGWDNQPQHF
- 13 TRBJ1-2 TRBV10-2 - TGCGCCACCAGGAGTAACGCGGACTATGGCTACACCTTC CATRSNADYGYTF
- 14 TRBJ2-7 TRBV6-1 TRBD2 TGTGCCAGCAGTGATGGACTAGCGGCCTACGAGCAGTACTTC CASSDGLAAYEQYF
- 12 TRBJ2-5 TRBV10-3 - TGTGCCATCAGTGACCCAGAAGAGACCCAGTACTTC CAISDPEETQYF
- 15 TRBJ1-5 TRBV18 TRBD1 TGTGCCAGCTCAGGGAGACAGGGAGGAGATCAGCCCCAGCATTTT CASSGRQGGDQPQHF
- 19 TRBJ2-5 TRBV7-8 TRBD2 TGTGCCAGCAGCTTAGTGCCCGCTCTAGCGGGAGGGCCATGGGAGACCCAGTACTTC CASSLVPALAGGPWETQYF
- 15 TRBJ1-1 TRBV10-3 - TGTGCCATCAGTGAAAGGGGGGGGCTGAACACTGAAGCTTTCTTT CAISERGGLNTEAFF
once 16 TRBJ2-3 TRBV19 TRBD2 TGTGCCAGTAGTAGAAGACTAGCGGGTAGCACAGATACGCAGTATTTT CASSRRLAGSTDTQYF
once 16 TRBJ1-2 TRBV19 - TGTGCCAGTAGTATAGTGGGATCCACCGGGGGTTATGGCTACACCTTC CASSIVGSTGGYGYTF
- 13 TRBJ1-1 TRBV5-4 - TGTGCCAGCAGCCCCCGGGACACCACTGAAGCTTTCTTT CASSPRDTTEAFF